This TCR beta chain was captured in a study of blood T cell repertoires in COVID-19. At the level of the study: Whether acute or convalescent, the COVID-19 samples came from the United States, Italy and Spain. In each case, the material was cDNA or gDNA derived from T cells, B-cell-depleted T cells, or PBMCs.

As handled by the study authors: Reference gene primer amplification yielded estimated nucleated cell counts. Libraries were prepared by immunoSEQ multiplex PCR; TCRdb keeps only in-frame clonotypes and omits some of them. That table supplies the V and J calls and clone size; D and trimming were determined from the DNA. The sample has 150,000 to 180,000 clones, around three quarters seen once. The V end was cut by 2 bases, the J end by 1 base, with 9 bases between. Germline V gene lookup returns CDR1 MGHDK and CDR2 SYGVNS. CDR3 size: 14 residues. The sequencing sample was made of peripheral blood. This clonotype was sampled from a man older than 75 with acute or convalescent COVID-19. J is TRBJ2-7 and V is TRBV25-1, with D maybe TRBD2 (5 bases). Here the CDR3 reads CASSEPGESYEQYF. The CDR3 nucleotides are TGTGCCAGCAGTGAACCCGGGGAGTCCTACGAGCAGTACTTC.